The entry below gives a single TCR beta chain sequence along with its context. This clonotype was seen at least ten times. Its cognate antigen has yet to be identified. It has no much larger one-base neighbor in the sample; base qualities were not kept. Ficoll-Paque density gradient centrifugation was the method used to isolate PBMCs. The sequencer listed for this sample is Illumina NovaSeq 6000. Using 5'RACE with constant-segment primers, TCRalpha and TCRbeta cDNA libraries were constructed, with sample barcodes and unique molecular identifiers added in the process. Trizol reagent was used to extract RNA from every sample. Libraries were amplified in two PCR steps, with a second sample barcode and Illumina TruSeq adapters added in the second step. Sequencing of libraries was performed on an Illumina NovaSeq with 2 x 150 bp paired-end reads. Regarding the original processing steps: With migec v1.2.7, reads were demultiplexed and then collapsed into UMI-guided consensus sequences. With mixcr v2.1.11, UMI consensuses were aligned to TRA and TRB V and J templates and assembled into clonotypes. Expanded or contracted clonotypes were those called significant by both edgeR and NoisET, with noise models trained on biological replicates. For edgeR calls, the thresholds were a false discovery rate-adjusted p below 0.01 and a log2 fold-change of 1. As an exploratory analysis of dynamics, max-normalized trajectories of the 1000 most abundant clonotypes were examined by PCA with hierarchical clustering. Separately sequenced CD4+ and CD8+ repertoires were used to assign a CD4 or CD8 phenotype to each responding clone. TCRdb reprocessing: public reads trimmed at Q25 with fastp, clones called with MiXCR, in-frame beta chains kept. For every CDR3 protein sequence, its rows merge into one entry that carries the most common genes and DNA. The V and J calls were determined by TCRdb, not by the authors. The sample has about 270,000 distinct CDR3 sequences on record, approximately 15% of them singletons. Around 23% of the sample is taken by the ten largest.

This sample was taken from a study of T-cell memory formation after mild COVID-19 (dated by TCRdb to the early 2020s). Looking at the study overall: Most TCR sequence clusters were specific to one of the two donors. Two young, previously healthy adult volunteers made up the cohort, one male and one female. In a couple of donors, T-cell clones that expanded and contracted after mild COVID-19 were tracked by sequencing TCRalpha and TCRbeta repertoires over time. The paper as a whole reports these results and caveats: Clones that contracted from day 15 to 85 showed balanced CD4/CD8 phenotypes, whereas a second wave of clones that expanded from day 15 to 37 leaned towards CD4+. Contracting CD4+ clones turned up mainly in the CM and EM memory subsets, whereas EMRA was where CD8+ clones were enriched. The study included only a couple of mild cases, and larger cohorts that include severe cases with pre-infection samples were judged to be necessary. Some responding clones were found in pre-infection memory, which suggests that pre-existing cross-reactive memory T cells took part in the SARS-CoV-2 response. SARS-CoV-2 specificity of the second-wave clones peaking on day 37 was not confirmed.

The TCR originated in a man between 18 and 29 years old who had mild COVID-19 (a few samples of this study predate the infection). The sample titles of this study are shuffled in the database, so cell type and time point are left out; the donor was told from shared clones. The sample taken for sequencing was PBMCs or a T cell subset sorted from them (not recorded which).

The DNA reads as follows: TGTGCCACCAGTGATCTGACTGAACAGGGGGCTAGGTACGAGCAGTACTTC. This is translated as CATSDLTEQGARYEQYF. Recombination linked TRBV24-1 to TRBJ2-7; 9 junctional bases match TRBD1. The germline V gene provides CDR1 KGHDR and CDR2 SFDVKD. V lost 3 bases and J lost 4 bases, and the count of bases not matched to a germline gene is 12. The CDR3 sequence holds 17 residues, the cysteine and phenylalanine included. CDR3 DNA is the only sequence kept; it has 51 bases, read in frame from the first base.